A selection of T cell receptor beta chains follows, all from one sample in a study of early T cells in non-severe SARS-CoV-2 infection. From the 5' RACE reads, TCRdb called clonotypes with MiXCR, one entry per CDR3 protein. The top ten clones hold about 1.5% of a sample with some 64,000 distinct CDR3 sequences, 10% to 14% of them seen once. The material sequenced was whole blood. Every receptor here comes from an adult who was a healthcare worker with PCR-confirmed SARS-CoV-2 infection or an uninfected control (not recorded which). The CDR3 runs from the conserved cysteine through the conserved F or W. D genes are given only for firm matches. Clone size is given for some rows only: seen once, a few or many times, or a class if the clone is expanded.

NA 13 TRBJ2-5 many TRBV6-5 TGTGCCAGCAGCCCGGACGGGGGAGGGACCCAGTACTTC CASSPDGGGTQYF
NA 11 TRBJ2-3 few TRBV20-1 TGCAGTGCTGGGAATTCAGATACGCAGTATTTT CSAGNSDTQYF
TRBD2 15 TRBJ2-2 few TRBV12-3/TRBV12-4 TGTGCCAGCAGGAGAGGGACGGGGGGCACCGGGGAGCTGTTTTTT CASRRGTGGTGELFF
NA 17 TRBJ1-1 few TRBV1 TGCACCAGCAGCCAAGAGGGGGCGGAAAGGCTGAACACTGAAGCTTTCTTT CTSSQEGAERLNTEAFF
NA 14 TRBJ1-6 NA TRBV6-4 TGTGCCAGCAGTGACACGAACAGGGATTCACCCCTCCACTTT CASSDTNRDSPLHF
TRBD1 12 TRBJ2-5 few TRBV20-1 TGCAGTGGACAGGGCTGGGCGGAGACCCAGTACTTC CSGQGWAETQYF
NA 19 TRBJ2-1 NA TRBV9 TGTGCCAGCAGCGCCGGAGGGCTCGGTATAGCGGCTACCTACAATGAGCAGTTCTTC CASSAGGLGIAATYNEQFF
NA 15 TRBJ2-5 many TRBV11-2 TGTGCCAGCAGCTCTTTTGGAGGGGGCAAAGAGACCCAGTACTTC CASSSFGGGKETQYF
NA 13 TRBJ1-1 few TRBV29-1 TGCAGCGTTGCCCCGGGGGGATGGACTGAAGCTTTCTTT CSVAPGGWTEAFF
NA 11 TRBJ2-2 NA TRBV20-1 TGCAGTGCCGCAGTAGCCGGGGAGCTGTTTTTT CSAAVAGELFF
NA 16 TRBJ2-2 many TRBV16 TGTGCCAGCAGCCCGACAGGGAGGCAGTCGGCCGGGGAGCTGTTTTTT CASSPTGRQSAGELFF
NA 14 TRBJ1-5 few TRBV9 TGTGCCAGCACCCCGGGGGACAGCAATCAGCCCCAGCATTTT CASTPGDSNQPQHF
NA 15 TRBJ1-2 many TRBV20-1 TGCAGTGCTAGATCACCGGACTCTACGACCTATGGCTACACCTTC CSARSPDSTTYGYTF
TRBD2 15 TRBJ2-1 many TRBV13 TGTGCCAGCAGCACAAGGACTAGCGGGTACAATGAGCAGTTCTTC CASSTRTSGYNEQFF
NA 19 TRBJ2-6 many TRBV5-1 TGCGCCAGCAGCCCGGTCGGGACCCTCGGCGGGACTGGGGCCAACGTCCTGACTTTC CASSPVGTLGGTGANVLTF
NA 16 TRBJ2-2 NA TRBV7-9 TGTGCCAGCAGCCCGAGAAGGGGGTCGGCCACCGGGGAGCTGTTTTTT CASSPRRGSATGELFF
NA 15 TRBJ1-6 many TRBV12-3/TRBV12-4 TGTGCCAGCAGTCCACCCGGGACGGCGAATTCACCCCTCCACTTT CASSPPGTANSPLHF
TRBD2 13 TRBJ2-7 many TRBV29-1 TGCAGCGTTGAAGAGGGGAGGGACTACGAGCAGTACTTC CSVEEGRDYEQYF
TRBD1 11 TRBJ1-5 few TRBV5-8 TGTGCCAGCAGCTCGGACAGGCCCGCGCATTTT CASSSDRPAHF
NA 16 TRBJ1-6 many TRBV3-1 TGTGCCAGCAGCCAAGATCAGGCAGGGAATAATTCACCCCTCCACTTT CASSQDQAGNNSPLHF
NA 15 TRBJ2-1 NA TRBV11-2 TGTGCCAGCAGCTCCCGTCTAGAGGCGGCCGATGAGCAGTTCTTC CASSSRLEAADEQFF
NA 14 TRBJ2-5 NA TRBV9 TGTGCCAGCAGTAATGGAGGTACTCAAGAGACCCAGTACTTC CASSNGGTQETQYF
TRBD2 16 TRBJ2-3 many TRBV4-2 TGTGCCAGCAGCCATCGACTAGCGAGGGATGAGGATACGCAGTATTTT CASSHRLARDEDTQYF
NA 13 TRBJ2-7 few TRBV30 TGTGCCTGGAGTGCGGGACCGTACTACGAGCAGTACTTC CAWSAGPYYEQYF
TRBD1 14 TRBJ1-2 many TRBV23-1 TGCGCCAGCAGAACAGGGGGGTGCTACTATGGCTACACCTTC CASRTGGCYYGYTF
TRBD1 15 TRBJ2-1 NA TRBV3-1 TGTGCCAGCAGCCGGACAGGGGACTCGTACAATGAGCAGTTCTTC CASSRTGDSYNEQFF
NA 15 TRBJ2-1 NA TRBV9 TGTGCCAGCAGCGTAGCCCAAAGCTCCTACAATGAGCAGTTCTTC CASSVAQSSYNEQFF
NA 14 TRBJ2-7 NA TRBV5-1 TGCGCCAGCAGCCCCTTAGTCGGCTCCTACGAGCAGTACTTC CASSPLVGSYEQYF
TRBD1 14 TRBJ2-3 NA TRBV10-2 TGCGCCAGCGCCCAGGGGGCGGGTACAGATACGCAGTATTTT CASAQGAGTDTQYF